The 30 T cell receptor beta chains reported below all come from one sample, sequenced in a study of OX40 agonist ivuxolimab in advanced cancers. This table comes from immunoSEQ multiplex PCR, and its TCRdb copy is limited to in-frame clones, with some not included. The profile covers about 31,000 clones, with 80% to 90% appearing a single time and about 22% taken by the ten largest. The material sequenced was CD4+ or CD8+ T cells sorted from blood, taken in a trial of the OX40 agonist ivuxolimab. These receptor sequences come from an adult with an advanced solid tumor such as melanoma, head and neck, liver or kidney cancer.

This chain uses TRBV5-6 with TRBJ2-7; D is perhaps TRBD2 (6 bases). Between the trimmed V and J ends, which lost 3 bases and 2 bases, there was a span of 9 bases. This CDR3 has 13 residues. In germline, CDR1 is SGHDT, CDR2 YYEEEE. CDR3 loop: CASSWGGTYEQYF. The CDR3 DNA follows: TGTGCCAGCAGCTGGGGAGGCACCTACGAGCAGTACTTC.

The V and J genes are TRBV28 and TRBJ2-7, with D possibly TRBD1 on 5 matching bases. Germline lookup yields CDR1 MDHEN and CDR2 SYDVKM. The CDR3 has 13 residues. V shed 8 bases and J shed 2 bases, with 13 bases lying between them. The CDR3 DNA reads TGTGCCAGCCTCAGGGAATCCCCCTACGAGCAGTACTTC. Its protein is CASLRESPYEQYF.

V is TRBV4-1 and J is TRBJ2-5; the D is unclear. V was pared by 3 bases and J by 6 bases, with 14 bases between. CDR1 and CDR2 from the germline V gene are MGHRA and YSYEKL. This CDR3 contains 14 residues. CDR3 bases: TGCGCCAGCAGCCATCGGGCTCCCTCTCAGACCCAGTACTTC. Protein sequence: CASSHRAPSQTQYF.

The V call is TRBV4-1, the J call TRBJ2-7, with D perhaps matching TRBD2 (6 bases). This CDR3 spans 16 amino acids. Trimming took 4 bases from V and 2 from J, leaving 18 bases between them. Germline V gene data show CDR1 as MGHRA and CDR2 as YSYEKL. CDR3 sequence: CASSRGPSSATYEQYF. In DNA, the CDR3 is TGCGCCAGCAGCCGTGGCCCCTCTAGCGCTACCTACGAGCAGTACTTC.

The V gene is TRBV6-5, the J gene TRBJ1-1; weak D call: TRBD1 (5 bases). V lost 6 bases and J lost 0, with 14 bases in between. The V gene's germline CDR1 is MNHEY and CDR2 SVGAGI. This CDR3 has 15 amino acids. The CDR3 sequence is CASRPGDSLNTEAFF. The CDR3 coding sequence is TGTGCCAGCAGACCAGGTGACAGTCTGAACACTGAAGCTTTCTTT.

The chain is built from TRBV9 and TRBJ2-7, with 9 nucleotides matching TRBD1. The ends lost 4 bases at V and 2 bases at J; junction bases unmatched: 7. Looked up from germline, CDR1 is SGDLS and CDR2 is YYNGEE. The length of the CDR3 is 15 residues. CDR3 region: CASSSGDRETYEQYF. The CDR3 DNA reads TGTGCCAGCAGCAGCGGGGACAGGGAAACCTACGAGCAGTACTTC.

The chain carries TRBV28 and TRBJ1-2, with 7 bases identical to TRBD1. This CDR3 is built from 15 residues. V was pared by 3 bases and J by 0 bases, with 4 bases of the junction left unmatched. Looked up from germline, CDR1 is MDHEN and CDR2 is SYDVKM. CDR3 in amino acids: CASSFSRGANYGYTF. The DNA of the CDR3 is TGTGCCAGCAGTTTCTCCAGGGGGGCTAACTATGGCTACACCTTC.

This clone occurred a few times. The rearrangement uses TRBV19 and TRBJ1-4; perhaps TRBD1 as D (5 bases). V lost 11 bases, J lost 0 bases, and 25 bases lay in between. Germline V CDR1 and CDR2: LNHDA, SQIVND (reference sequence). The CDR3 consists of 18 residues. CDR3 nucleotides: TGTGCCTCCCGATTCAATCCGGGGCGAACTGCAACTAATGAAAAACTGTTTTTT. Translated: CASRFNPGRTATNEKLFF. The full variable domain, its missing parts supplied by reference TRBV19 and TRBJ1-4, is DGGITQSPKYLFRKEGQNVTLSCEQNLNHDAMYWYRQDPGQGLRLIYYSQIVNDFQKGDIAEGYSVSREKKESFPLTVTSAQKNPTAFYLCASRFNPGRTATNEKLFFGSGTQLSVL.

J is TRBJ1-2 and V is TRBV10-3; 8 bases are a match to TRBD1. J was trimmed by 3 bases and V by 4 bases; bases with no gene match: 7. The CDR3 contains 15 residues. Germline-derived CDR1 and CDR2 are ENHRY and SYGVKD. CDR3 DNA: TGTGCCATCAGTGCCACAGGGGGATTCGACTATGGCTACACCTTC. This gives the protein CAISATGGFDYGYTF.

This chain joins TRBV7-3 and TRBJ1-3, with D possibly being TRBD1 (6 bases). Per germline, CDR1 SGHTA and CDR2 FQGTGA. The CDR3 sequence is 17 residues long. Trimming stripped 7 bases from V and 0 bases from J, with 19 bases between. The CDR3, as DNA: TGTGCCAGCACCCTCGAGGGGGGGGCTTGCTCTGGAAACACCATATATTTT. This encodes CASTLEGGACSGNTIYF.

On this clone: A junction boundary mismatches the germline segment, possibly from a read error. The chain combines TRBV5-4 with TRBJ2-2; D perhaps matches TRBD2 (5 bases). This CDR3 is 13 amino acids long. Germline loops: CDR1 SGHNT, CDR2 YYREEE (reference sequence). This CDR3 is CASTPSQTGELLF. Here the CDR3 DNA reads TGTGCCAGCACCCCGAGTCAGACCGGGGAGCTGCTTTTT.

This chain uses TRBV5-1 with TRBJ1-1; TRBD1 might be the D (6 bases). Germline V gene data show CDR1 as SGHRS and CDR2 as YFSETQ. The CDR3 runs to 15 residues. V gave up 0 bases and J gave up 0 bases, with 9 bases separating them. The CDR3 DNA sequence: TGCGCCAGCAGCTTGGGGACAGTTATGAACACTGAAGCTTTCTTT. Protein product: CASSLGTVMNTEAFF.

This clone was picked up one time. The chain links TRBV5-1 to TRBJ2-1, with 10 nucleotides matching TRBD2. With 5 bases clipped from V and 0 bases from J, the junction kept 5 bases outside the gene matches. Germline V gene data show CDR1 as SGHRS and CDR2 as YFSETQ. The CDR3 spans 16 residues. The CDR3 sequence: CASRSSSGSSYNEQFF. The CDR3 nucleotides read TGCGCCAGCAGGTCCTCTAGCGGGAGCTCCTACAATGAGCAGTTCTTC.

The J gene is TRBJ2-7, the V gene TRBV19; 13 bases align to TRBD2. The CDR3 has 17 amino acids. Germline trimming cut 4 bases from V and 2 bases from J; bases unmatched to any gene: 8. Germline V CDR1 and CDR2: LNHDA, SQIVND (reference sequence). The CDR3 coding sequence is TGTGCCAGTAGTACAGGACTAGCGGGAGCCCCACCCTACGAGCAGTACTTC. Encoded protein: CASSTGLAGAPPYEQYF.

This CDR3 reads CSVRTNSGNTIYF. Here the CDR3 DNA reads TGCAGCGTCCGGACAAACTCTGGAAACACCATATATTTT. V gene TRBV29-1 combines with J gene TRBJ1-3, with a possible D match to TRBD1 (5 bases). Trimming stripped 6 bases from V and 0 bases from J, with 9 bases between. CDR1 and CDR2 (germline): SQVTM, ANQGSEA. CDR3 length: 13 amino acids. Full variable domain (outside the CDR3, taken from reference TRBV29-1 and TRBJ1-3): SAVISQKPSRDICQRGTSLTIQCQVDSQVTMMFWYRQQPGQSLTLIATANQGSEATYESGFVIDKFPISRPNLTFSTLTVSNMSPEDSSIYLCSVRTNSGNTIYFGEGSWLTVV.

The J gene is TRBJ2-4, the V gene TRBV6-5; 9 nucleotides agree with TRBD2. J gave up 7 bases and V 0 bases, and 4 bases lay outside the gene matches. The CDR3 runs 15 residues. The germline V gene encodes CDR1 MNHEY and CDR2 SVGAGI. CDR3 loop: CASSYSESGRNIQYF. In DNA, the CDR3 is TGTGCCAGCAGTTACTCGGAAAGCGGGAGGAACATTCAGTACTTC.

The rearrangement links TRBV2 to TRBJ1-5, with 9 bases matching TRBD1. This CDR3 comprises 14 residues. The J segment lost 7 bases and the V segment lost 3 bases, leaving 4 bases of the junction unmatched. Per the germline V gene, CDR1 is SNHLY and CDR2 is FYNNEI. The CDR3 region has the DNA TGTGCCAGCAGTGACACAGGGGGCGCGCAGCCCCAGCATTTT. As protein: CASSDTGGAQPQHF. Based on the CDR3 plus reference TRBV2 and TRBJ1-5, the full variable domain is EPEVTQTPSHQVTQMGQEVILRCVPISNHLYFYWYRQILGQKVEFLVSFYNNEISEKSEIFDDQFSVERPDGSNFTLKIRSTKLEDSAMYFCASSDTGGAQPQHFGDGTRLSIL.

J is TRBJ1-3 and V is TRBV5-1, with D perhaps TRBD1 (6 bases). Trimming shortened V by 6 bases and J by 1 base, and 11 bases separated the two germline ends. Germline-derived CDR1 and CDR2 are SGHRS and YFSETQ. The CDR3 contains 14 residues. The CDR3 spells CASKDSVSGNTIYF. CDR3 DNA: TGCGCCAGCAAGGACAGCGTATCTGGAAACACCATATATTTT.

This CDR3 reads CASRFMAGGRDTQYF. CDR3 bases: TGTGCCAGTAGATTTATGGCGGGGGGAAGAGATACGCAGTATTTT. The V and J genes are TRBV19 and TRBJ2-3; TRBD2 matches 8 bases. In germline, CDR1 is LNHDA, CDR2 SQIVND (reference sequence). The CDR3 has 15 residues. V lost 6 bases to trimming and J lost 5 bases; unmatched junction nucleotides: 10.

The chain uses TRBV29-1 and TRBJ2-1; 9 nucleotides match TRBD1. V was pared by 7 bases and J by 1 base, with 11 bases of the junction left unmatched. Per germline, CDR1 SQVTM and CDR2 ANQGSEA. CDR3 size: 16 residues. The CDR3 DNA sequence: TGCAGCGGAACTAAGCCGGGACAGGGTTCCTACAATGAGCAGTTCTTC. It specifies CSGTKPGQGSYNEQFF.

The chain has TRBV19 and TRBJ1-4, with unresolved D. Looked up from germline, CDR1 is LNHDA and CDR2 is SQIVND (reference sequence). The ends were cut back, 4 bases at V and 6 bases at J, with 12 bases in the middle. The CDR3 is made up of 14 amino acids. The CDR3: CASSRQVWDEKLFF. CDR3 in DNA: TGTGCCAGTAGTAGGCAGGTCTGGGATGAAAAACTGTTTTTT.

The chain combines TRBV4-2 with TRBJ1-2, with D unclear. The CDR3 sequence is 15 residues long. The germline V gene encodes CDR1 LGHNA and CDR2 YNFKEQ. V was clipped by 0 bases and J by 8 bases, with 16 bases between them. CDR3 nucleotides: TGTGCCAGCAGCCAAGACCCGGGTAGCTGGAAGGGCTACACCTTC. This encodes CASSQDPGSWKGYTF.

The chain is built from TRBV28 and TRBJ1-3; D remains ambiguous. In germline, CDR1 is MDHEN, CDR2 SYDVKM. The V end lost 3 bases, the J end lost 1 base, and 13 bases lay between the germline ends. This CDR3 has 16 residues. The CDR3 bases are TGTGCCAGCAGTTTGTTGGGTATGCAGTCTGGAAACACCATATATTTT. Protein product: CASSLLGMQSGNTIYF.

In DNA form, the CDR3 reads TGTGCCAGCAGATCGACCGGGACAGGATATCAGCCCCAGCATTTT. Translation: CASRSTGTGYQPQHF. The chain joins TRBV5-8 to TRBJ1-5; 8 bases map to TRBD1. The germline gives CDR1 SGHTS, CDR2 YDEGEE. V shed 5 bases and J 5 bases; nucleotides not matched to a gene: 9. The CDR3 loop spans 15 amino acids.

The count of this clone is one. This chain joins TRBV4-1 and TRBJ2-3; 8 bases match TRBD2. V shed 0 bases, J shed 6 bases, and the junction held 5 bases outside the gene matches. The CDR3 sequence is 15 residues long. Germline V gene data show CDR1 as MGHRA and CDR2 as YSYEKL. The CDR3 sequence: CASSQEGTSGDTQYF. CDR3 DNA: TGCGCCAGCAGCCAAGAGGGGACTAGTGGCGATACGCAGTATTTT.

The genes are TRBV30 and TRBJ1-3; D not certain. Trimming pared 5 bases from V and 2 bases from J, leaving 4 bases between. Germline assignment: CDR1 GTSNPN and CDR2 SVGIG (reference sequence). CDR3 size: 11 residues. In DNA form, the CDR3 reads TGTGCCTGGGGAACTGGAAACACCATATATTTT. Residues: CAWGTGNTIYF.

Only one count was recorded for this clone. The chain employs TRBV6-1 and TRBJ1-5, with TRBD1 as a possible D gene (5 bases). The CDR3 is made up of 15 amino acids. Trimming shortened V by 5 bases and J by 0 bases, and 11 bases separated the two germline ends. CDR1 MNHNS and CDR2 SASEGT come from the germline V gene. CDR3 sequence reads: CASSRQSHSNQPQHF. The CDR3 nucleotides are TGTGCCAGCAGTCGACAGAGCCATAGCAATCAGCCCCAGCATTTT.

V gene TRBV11-1 combines with J gene TRBJ2-1; no firm D call. Per germline, CDR1 SGHAT and CDR2 FQDESV (reference sequence). V gave up 5 bases and J gave up 10 bases, with 12 bases separating them. The CDR3 consists of 12 residues. The CDR3 protein is CASSADRREQFF. The CDR3 DNA sequence: TGTGCCAGCAGCGCCGACCGGCGGGAGCAGTTCTTC.

This sequence joins TRBV28 and TRBJ1-6, with D tentatively TRBD1 (5 bases). V lost 1 base and J 9 bases, leaving 16 bases between the germline ends. Germline-derived CDR1 and CDR2 are MDHEN and SYDVKM. This CDR3 comprises 16 residues. The CDR3 DNA reads as TGTGCCAGCAGTTTATTCGGTGGGGGTAGGGGTTCACCCCTCCACTTT. This codes for CASSLFGGGRGSPLHF.

This rearrangement joins TRBV2 to TRBJ1-3; D gene ambiguous. Germline V CDR1 and CDR2: SNHLY, FYNNEI. Deletions cut 4 bases from V and 1 base from J, with 11 bases between. The CDR3 is 15 amino acids. DNA for the CDR3: TGTGCCAGCAGTGTCGGGGTAGTGTCTGGAAACACCATATATTTT. Residues: CASSVGVVSGNTIYF.